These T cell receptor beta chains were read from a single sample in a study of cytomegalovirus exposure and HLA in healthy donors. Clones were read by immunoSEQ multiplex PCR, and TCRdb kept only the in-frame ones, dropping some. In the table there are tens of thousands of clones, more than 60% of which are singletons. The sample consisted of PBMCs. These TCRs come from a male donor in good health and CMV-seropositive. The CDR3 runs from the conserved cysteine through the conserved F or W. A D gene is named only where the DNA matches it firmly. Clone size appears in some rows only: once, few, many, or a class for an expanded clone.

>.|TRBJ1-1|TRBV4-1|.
CASSQVMGRGTEAFF
TGCGCCAGCAGCCAAGTAATGGGGCGGGGGACTGAAGCTTTCTTT
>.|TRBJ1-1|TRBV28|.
CASGGRVFEAFF
TGTGCCAGCGGTGGCAGGGTATTTGAAGCTTTCTTT
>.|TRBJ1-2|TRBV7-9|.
CASSQDWYGYTF
TGTGCCAGCAGCCAGGACTGGTATGGCTACACCTTC
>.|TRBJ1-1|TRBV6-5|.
CASSSDRPNTEAFF
TGTGCCAGCAGCTCGGACAGACCTAACACTGAAGCTTTCTTT
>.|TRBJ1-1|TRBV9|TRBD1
CASSQTGGNTEAFF
TGTGCCAGCAGCCAAACAGGGGGGAACACTGAAGCTTTCTTT
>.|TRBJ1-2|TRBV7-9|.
CASRTDRTHYGYTF
TGTGCCAGCAGGACCGACAGAACCCACTATGGCTACACCTTC
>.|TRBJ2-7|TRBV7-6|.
CASSSERGFHEQYF
TGTGCCAGCAGCTCCGAGAGGGGGTTCCACGAGCAGTACTTC
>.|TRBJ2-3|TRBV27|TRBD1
CASSDRGDTQYF
TGTGCCAGCAGTGACAGGGGTGATACGCAGTATTTT
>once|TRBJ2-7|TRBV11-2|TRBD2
CASSLGKPSGAYEQYF
TGTGCCAGCAGCTTGGGTAAGCCTAGCGGTGCCTACGAGCAGTACTTC
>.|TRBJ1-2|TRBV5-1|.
CASSLGQNYGYTF
TGCGCCAGCAGCTTGGGGCAAAACTATGGCTACACCTTC
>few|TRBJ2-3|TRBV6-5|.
CASSYSGRNTDTQYF
TGTGCCAGCAGTTACTCTGGCAGAAACACAGATACGCAGTATTTT
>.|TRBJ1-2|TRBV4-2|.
CASSQEWTTNYGYTF
TGTGCCAGCAGCCAAGAGTGGACAACTAACTATGGCTACACCTTC
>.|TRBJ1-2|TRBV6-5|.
CASSYGGGGYTF
TGTGCCAGCAGTTACGGGGGAGGAGGCTACACCTTC
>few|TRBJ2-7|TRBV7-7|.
CASSPQIRGAIDEQYF
TGTGCTAGCAGCCCACAGATCAGGGGGGCCATCGACGAGCAGTACTTC
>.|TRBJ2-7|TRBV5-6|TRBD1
CASSLGTGGVNYEQYF
TGTGCCAGCAGCTTGGGGACAGGGGGCGTAAATTACGAGCAGTACTTC
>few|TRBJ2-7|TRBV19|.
CASSDQGRRYEQYF
TGTGCCAGTAGTGACCAGGGCCGCCGCTACGAGCAGTACTTC
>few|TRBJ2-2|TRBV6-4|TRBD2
CASSTSETGELFF
TGTGCCAGCAGCACTAGCGAAACCGGGGAGCTGTTTTTT